The 25 T cell receptor beta chains in this list originate from one sample, sequenced in a study of blood T cells in healthy people across ages. A second PCR of 7 to 11 cycles used a sample-barcoded 5' primer and a J-beta primer mix. TCRdb analysed the 5' RACE reads with MiXCR anew, one entry per CDR3 protein. Of fewer than 2 million distinct CDR3 sequences detected, about two fifths appear once; the ten largest clones hold 20% to 25%. Sequenced input: blood. The receptors here all came from a human donor in good health.

This rearrangement joins TRBV6-6 to TRBJ1-1; possible D gene TRBD1, 5 bases. The CDR3 totals 14 residues. The V end was cut by 2 bases, the J end by 6 bases, with 13 bases between. CDR1 and CDR2 (germline): MNHNY, SVGAGI (reference sequence). The CDR3 DNA is TGTGCCAGCAGTTACGGGCAGGGTAACGCTGAAGCTTTCTTT. This gives the protein CASSYGQGNAEAFF.

The rearrangement links TRBV20-1 to TRBJ2-1; 7 bases agree with TRBD2. The CDR3 is 15 residues long. Trimming took 8 bases from V and 2 from J; bases not matched to a gene: 12. Germline-derived CDR1 and CDR2 are DFQATT and SNEGSKA (reference sequence). CDR3 residues: CSSTEMGGAYNEQFF. The CDR3 DNA reads TGCAGTTCCACAGAGATGGGGGGGGCCTACAATGAGCAGTTCTTC.

The chain uses TRBV12-3 or TRBV12-4 and TRBJ2-6, with D hard to call. The CDR3 has 17 residues. The V end lost 0 bases, the J end lost 0 bases, and 9 bases lay between the germline ends. The DNA for the CDR3 is TGTGCCAGCAGTTTAGCGCTCAGGTTCTCTGGGGCCAACGTCCTGACTTTC. It yields the protein CASSLALRFSGANVLTF.

The J gene is TRBJ1-1, the V gene TRBV7-2; D perhaps matches TRBD1 (6 bases). V lost 5 bases and J 10 bases, leaving 26 bases between the germline ends. CDR1 and CDR2 from the germline V gene are SGHTA and FQGNSA. This CDR3 spans 16 amino acids. CDR3 residues: CASSLSLSARGGGAFF. The CDR3 DNA follows: TGTGCCAGCAGCCTGAGCCTTAGTGCCAGGGGAGGCGGAGCTTTCTTT.

This sequence joins TRBV5-1 and TRBJ2-1; D may be TRBD1 (6 bases). CDR1 and CDR2 from the germline V gene are SGHRS and YFSETQ. The CDR3 runs to 15 residues. V was shortened by 0 bases and J by 5 bases, with 12 bases between the two germline ends. CDR3 coding DNA: TGCGCCAGCAGCTTGGGACCCCAGGGGAACAATGAGCAGTTCTTC. Amino acid sequence: CASSLGPQGNNEQFF.

In the case of this clonotype: This sequence may be a read error, since a much larger clone differs from it by one base. The chain couples TRBV10-3 to TRBJ2-1; 7 bases align to TRBD2. The ends lost 4 bases at V and 5 bases at J; junction bases unmatched: 8. Germline-derived CDR1 and CDR2 are ENHRY and SYGVKD. The CDR3 consists of 15 residues. In DNA, the CDR3 is TGTGCCATCAGTGTTGGGGGGGAATCCCACAATGAGCAGTTCTTC. Protein: CAISVGGESHNEQFF.

The chain recombines TRBV7-2 with TRBJ1-1; tentatively, D is TRBD1 (5 bases). Trimming pared 5 bases from V and 0 bases from J, leaving 13 bases between. From germline, CDR1 is SGHTA and CDR2 FQGNSA. This CDR3 comprises 15 residues. The CDR3 sequence: CASSPRDGLNTEAFF. CDR3 coding DNA: TGTGCCAGCAGCCCCCGGGACGGGTTGAACACTGAAGCTTTCTTT.

The sample holds many counts of this clonotype. The V and J genes are TRBV12-3 or TRBV12-4 and TRBJ2-7, with D perhaps assigned TRBD1 or TRBD2 (5 bases each). This CDR3 spans 13 amino acids. Trimming left V 5 bases short and J 3 bases short, with 11 bases between. For the CDR3, the DNA is TGTGCCAGCAGTGGGGGTTGGAGCTACGAGCAGTACTTC. Translation: CASSGGWSYEQYF.

The gene calls are TRBV7-2 and TRBJ1-5; 8 nucleotides match TRBD1. The CDR3 is 14 amino acids. Losses at the gene ends were 2 bases for V and 9 bases for J; bases not matched to a gene: 6. The V gene's germline CDR1 is SGHTA and CDR2 FQGNSA. CDR3: CASSLIGQGWPQHF. Here the CDR3 DNA reads TGTGCCAGCAGCTTAATCGGACAGGGCTGGCCCCAGCATTTT.

Ten or more counts support this clonotype. The chain recombines TRBV7-2 with TRBJ1-2, with a tentative D call TRBD1 (6 bases). This CDR3 comprises 15 residues. V shed 1 base and J shed 3 bases, with 12 bases lying between them. Germline CDR1 SGHTA, CDR2 FQGNSA. CDR3 DNA sequence: TGTGCCAGCAGCTTAGACGGGGGGCATTACTATGGCTACACCTTC. Protein product: CASSLDGGHYYGYTF.

This clonotype was observed at least ten times. Germline is not matched at one junction end, which may reflect a read error. The genes are TRBV7-2 and TRBJ2-3; TRBD2 is a possible D gene (6 bases). Per germline, CDR1 SGHTA and CDR2 FQGNSA. The CDR3 length is 13 residues. This chain's CDR3 is CASSLAGRDTQYF. The CDR3 DNA reads as TGTGCCAGCAGTTTAGCAGGGAGGGATACGCAGTATTTT.

J is TRBJ1-1 and V is TRBV12-3 or TRBV12-4, with D tentatively TRBD1 (6 bases). The CDR3 sequence is 14 residues long. V lost 1 base and J lost 11, with 17 bases in between. CDR3 region: CASSLEGDMGPAFF. CDR3 DNA: TGTGCCAGCAGTTTAGAGGGGGACATGGGACCGGCTTTCTTT.

This chain links TRBV6-2 or TRBV6-3 with TRBJ2-1; TRBD2 matches 8 bases. V dropped 3 bases and J dropped 7; count of bases not matched to a gene: 8. Germline V gene sequence: CDR1 MNHEY, CDR2 SVGEGT. CDR3 length: 15 amino acids. The CDR3 DNA sequence: TGTGCCAGCAGTTATTGGGGACTAGATTCAAATGAGCAGTTCTTC. It yields the protein CASSYWGLDSNEQFF.

The chain recombines TRBV9 with TRBJ2-5, with TRBD2 identical over 11 bases. Trimming cost V 4 bases and J 11 bases; bases outside gene matches: 16. Germline V gene sequence: CDR1 SGDLS, CDR2 YYNGEE. The CDR3 runs to 16 residues. CDR3 nucleotides: TGTGCCAGCAGCACATACCTAGCGGGGGGCACCAATGAGCAGTACTTC. Its protein product is CASSTYLAGGTNEQYF.

The chain has TRBV7-2 and TRBJ2-1, with TRBD1 matching 9 bases. V lost 5 bases and J lost 0; bases outside the gene matches: 5. The CDR3 sequence is 16 residues long. CDR1 is SGHTA and CDR2 is FQGNSA in the germline V gene. As DNA, the CDR3 is TGTGCCAGCAGCGGGGACAGGGCAAGCTCCTACAATGAGCAGTTCTTC. It yields the protein CASSGDRASSYNEQFF.

This clonotype showed up just a few times. The chain has TRBV7-9 and TRBJ1-2; D perhaps matches TRBD1 (6 bases). The length of the CDR3 is 15 residues. Trimming stripped 5 bases from V and 2 bases from J, with 15 bases between. The germline V gene has CDR1 SEHNR and CDR2 FQNEAQ (reference sequence). CDR3 in DNA: TGTGCCAGCAGCGCCCAAGTCGACAGGAACTATGGCTACACCTTC. Protein: CASSAQVDRNYGYTF.

Ten or more counts support this clonotype. The gene calls are TRBV27 and TRBJ1-6, with a possible D match to TRBD1 (6 bases). The CDR3 is 15 amino acids. Germline lookup yields CDR1 MNHEY and CDR2 SMNVEV (reference sequence). The germline V and J ends were trimmed by 6 bases and 10 bases, with 19 bases remaining between them. The CDR3 spells CASRVAQGYGSPLHF. CDR3 sequence (DNA): TGTGCCAGCAGGGTCGCACAGGGCTACGGCTCACCCCTCCACTTT.

This clonotype occurred a few times. Here the CDR3 reads CSARAGDFNNEQFF. CDR3 in DNA: TGCAGTGCTAGAGCCGGGGATTTTAACAATGAGCAGTTCTTC. V and J are TRBV20-1 and TRBJ2-1; TRBD2 might be the D (5 bases). The CDR3 covers 14 residues. Germline assignment: CDR1 DFQATT and CDR2 SNEGSKA (reference sequence). Trimming removed 1 base from V and 5 bases from J, with 12 bases in between.

The V call is TRBV2, the J call TRBJ2-1; 7 bases are shared with TRBD1. With 5 bases clipped from V and 9 bases from J, the junction kept 4 bases outside the gene matches. The CDR3 has 12 residues. Germline lookup yields CDR1 SNHLY and CDR2 FYNNEI. The CDR3 nucleotides read TGTGCCAGCAGTAAGGGGGCGGGTGAGCAGTTCTTC. Protein sequence: CASSKGAGEQFF. Based on the CDR3 plus reference TRBV2 and TRBJ2-1, the full variable domain is EPEVTQTPSHQVTQMGQEVILRCVPISNHLYFYWYRQILGQKVEFLVSFYNNEISEKSEIFDDQFSVERPDGSNFTLKIRSTKLEDSAMYFCASSKGAGEQFFGPGTRLTVL.

The chain employs TRBV9 and TRBJ1-6, with D unresolved. V lost 4 bases, J lost 7 bases, and 9 bases lay in between. Germline V gene sequence: CDR1 SGDLS, CDR2 YYNGEE. The CDR3 runs 13 residues. CDR3 nucleotides: TGTGCCAGCAGCCCCGGGAGAAATTCACCCCTCCACTTT. This codes for CASSPGRNSPLHF.

The chain carries TRBV7-2 and TRBJ1-6; D remains ambiguous. The CDR3 consists of 13 residues. V lost 3 bases to trimming and J lost 10 bases, with 10 bases between them. Germline values: CDR1 SGHTA, CDR2 FQGNSA. The CDR3 sequence is CASSLGSRSPLHF. In DNA form, the CDR3 reads TGTGCCAGCAGCTTGGGCAGCAGATCACCCCTCCACTTT.

The chain links TRBV28 to TRBJ2-3, with 11 bases lining up with TRBD2. The trim removed 8 bases at V and 2 bases at J, leaving 12 bases unmatched. Germline loops: CDR1 MDHEN, CDR2 SYDVKM. The length of the CDR3 is 17 residues. CDR3: CASQGLAEGPFTDTQYF. CDR3 coding DNA: TGTGCCAGCCAGGGACTAGCGGAGGGACCCTTCACAGATACGCAGTATTTT.

The chain is built from TRBV7-2 and TRBJ2-7; the D call may be TRBD1 or TRBD2 (6 bases each). This CDR3 comprises 13 residues. Trimming cost V 0 bases and J 10 bases, with 13 bases left between them. In germline, CDR1 is SGHTA, CDR2 FQGNSA. The DNA for the CDR3 is TGTGCCAGCAGCTTAGCGAAAGGGGGGCTCCAGTACTTC. Translation gives CASSLAKGGLQYF.

This clonotype has a count of ten or more. The rearrangement uses TRBV5-1 and TRBJ2-1; 7 bases line up with TRBD2. The CDR3 has 14 residues. CDR1 and CDR2 from the germline V gene are SGHRS and YFSETQ. With V trimmed by 4 bases and J by 4 bases, 5 bases remained unmatched. As DNA, the CDR3 is TGCGCCAGCAGCGACGGGGGAGGGTACAATGAGCAGTTCTTC. It translates to CASSDGGGYNEQFF.

This clonotype turned up a few times. This chain connects TRBV29-1 to TRBJ1-2; possible D gene TRBD1, 6 bases. Germline CDR1 is SQVTM and CDR2 is ANQGSEA. Trimming took off 4 bases at V and 4 bases at J, with 13 bases between the two ends. The CDR3 is 13 residues long. The chain's CDR3 is CSVVDSQGYGYTF. DNA for the CDR3: TGCAGCGTTGTGGACAGCCAGGGCTATGGCTACACCTTC.